Below, one T cell receptor (beta chain) is given with its context. This clone was recorded only once. This clone's antigen is unknown. No base quality information exists; no much larger clone differs at one position. The sample originates from a study of shared clonotypes between healthy human individuals (dated by TCRdb to about 2020). With respect to the entire study: Three men and a couple of women, aged 18 to 49 years, made up the cohort. Each donor's leukapheresis produced roughly between about 0.9 and 9.5 billion PBMCs. Blood TCR repertoires of 5 or 6 healthy adults were deeply sequenced to estimate repertoire size and the extent of clonotype sharing between individuals. Libraries were prepared and TCR repertoires were sequenced by different laboratories using diverse techniques, in order to increase sequencing depth and limit assay-specific biases. For each donor, three plates each were used for CD4 naive and CD4 memory, two plates were used for CD8 naive, and one plate was used for CD8 memory.

TCR CDR3 regions were amplified from genomic DNA by multiplex PCR using the deep immunoSEQ assay. Extracted genomic DNA from each cell subset was spread evenly across all wells of several immunoSEQ 96-well plates, with each plate serving as a replicate. For sorted subsets, around 200 ng genomic DNA, equal to tens of thousands of T cell genomes, was loaded into each replicate PCR. The purified libraries were quantified using a Qubit 3.0 fluorometer, sized with a Bioanalyzer 2100, and then quantified again using the KAPA Library Quantification kit. Every immunoSEQ 96-well plate was sequenced on a separate single-read 150-cycle Illumina NextSeq 550 flow cell. Per the source publication's procedure: Because only junctional sequences without quality scores were contained in the immunoSEQ output, filtering matching that applied to full-length reads could not be performed. Sequences were annotated with PyIR, a Python wrapper for IgBLAST v1.9, and V/J genes and CDR3 were assigned using IMGT germline references. Any read was removed if the V/J assignment was weak (E-value above 1e-6), the CDR3 was missing, or the read contained stop codons, out-of-frame junctions, or ambiguous translated residues. V3J clonotypes were defined as sequences sharing the same inferred V gene, J gene, and CDR3 amino acid sequence. The percentage overlap between two repertoires was calculated by dividing the number of shared unique clonotypes by the size of the smaller repertoire. RTK rarefaction, the Chao1 estimator, and Recon v2.1 estimates of unobserved clonotypes were used to assess repertoire richness. Generation probabilities were computed with OLGA for all TCRbeta clonotypes obtained by the gDNA method from several donors. Held by TCRdb, this immuneACCESS table contains in-frame sequences only and omits some clones. Under half of the omission traces to an unresolved V gene where checked; the cause of the rest is unknown. V and J calls and clone size follow that table, whereas D and trimming were derived from the DNA. The table for this sample lists roughly 2.2 million clones; about nine tenths of them were counted only once. 0.3% to 0.4% of the sample lies in the top ten.

General findings and caveats noted by the study authors: Based on pairwise subsampling, the degree of clonotype sharing among donors was expected to be affected by sequencing depth. Estimated clonotype richness was generally larger for naive than for memory subsets. When a handful of donors were compared, the shared fraction of clonotypes was about 5.4% for naive CD4, approximately 3.3% for naive CD8, more than 2% for memory CD4, and around 0.4% for memory CD8. Higher generation probabilities were observed for clonotypes shared by all four sorted-subset donors than for non-shared clonotypes. Sampling was restricted to blood, and TCR repertoires in tissue are likely to differ from TCR repertoires in blood. Rarefaction of sorted-subset datasets indicated incomplete sequencing despite the large sequencing depth. Because the study included only a small number of donors, the genetic and exposure-history diversity represented was limited.

The CDR3 sequence holds 14 residues, the cysteine and phenylalanine included. The only DNA kept is the CDR3, 42 bases in frame from the first base. From the germline V gene, CDR1 is ENHRY and CDR2 is SYGVKD. Here V drops 6 bases and J drops 3 bases, and the junction holds 8 bases not matched to any gene. The donors were healthy, HIV-negative adults who had no recently reported acute infections or vaccinations. All donors were Caucasian adults living in Nashville, Tennessee, USA. CD4+ T cells were enriched by magnetic negative selection, after which naive cells were positively selected on CD45RA and the negative fraction was taken as the memory subset. After blood collection by leukapheresis, PBMCs were isolated using Ficoll-Histopaque density gradient centrifugation and then cryopreserved in the vapor phase of liquid nitrogen. Purity and quantity of every magnetically sorted T cell population were checked by analytical flow cytometry. Genomic DNA was isolated from each sorted fraction and quantified by UV absorbance on a Nanodrop 2000c.

This TCR was sampled from a man younger than 35 in good health. Some clones in this sample may be carry-over from other donors' samples. The sample was naive CD4+ T cells from PBMCs. The cell subset or site label, as the study defines it: CD45RA+ positively selected. The V and J genes are TRBV10-3 and TRBJ2-7; the central 7 bases match TRBD2. The CDR3 protein is CAIRSGALVYEQYF. The sequence in DNA is TGTGCCATCAGAAGCGGGGCCTTGGTCTACGAGCAGTACTTC.